The next 31 T cell receptor beta chains were all read from a single sample in a study. TCRdb's table, derived via immunoSEQ multiplex PCR, lists solely in-frame clones and lacks some. The sample shows some 70,000 clones, around 95% of them seen only once. The sample taken for sequencing was PBMCs. These receptors were obtained from a man in his forties or fifties with rheumatoid arthritis.

V is TRBV9 and J is TRBJ1-6; 9 bases match TRBD1. Germline assignment: CDR1 SGDLS and CDR2 YYNGEE. The V and J ends lost 4 bases and 7 bases, in that order; junction bases with no gene match: 9. This CDR3 is 16 amino acids long. The CDR3 DNA follows: TGTGCCAGCAGCTTGCGGCAGGGACAGGGAAATTCACCCCTCCACTTT. It translates to CASSLRQGQGNSPLHF.

The chain combines TRBV3-1 (or the pseudogene TRBV3-2) with TRBJ1-2; 9 nucleotides line up with TRBD1. Trimming took 0 bases from V and 6 from J; bases not matched to a gene: 5. The CDR3 extends over 15 amino acids. CDR1 is LGHDT and CDR2 is YNNKEL in the germline V gene (reference sequence). The CDR3 DNA is TGTGCCAGCAGCCAAGATCGGGGACAGGGTGATGGCTACACCTTC. Its translation is CASSQDRGQGDGYTF.

V gene TRBV11-2 combines with J gene TRBJ2-5, with TRBD1 matching over 9 bases. The CDR3 loop spans 18 amino acids. With 5 bases clipped from V and 1 base from J, the junction kept 14 bases outside the gene matches. Germline lookup yields CDR1 SGHAT and CDR2 FQNNGV. The CDR3 is CASSGRDRVSSFQETQYF. The CDR3 region has the DNA TGTGCCAGCAGCGGGCGGGACAGGGTCTCATCCTTCCAAGAGACCCAGTACTTC.

The chain combines TRBV7-9 with TRBJ1-1; weak D call: TRBD1 (5 bases). Germline-derived CDR1 and CDR2 are SEHNR and FQNEAQ (reference sequence). The CDR3 runs to 15 residues. V lost 5 bases, J lost 4 bases, and 17 bases lay in between. The CDR3 DNA reads TGTGCCAGCAGCCGGCCAGGGACGGTGCTCACTGAAGCTTTCTTT. Amino acids: CASSRPGTVLTEAFF.

The genes are TRBV2 and TRBJ2-3, with D perhaps matching TRBD2 (6 bases). This CDR3 is 14 amino acids long. Trimming cost V 1 base and J 7 bases, with 12 bases left between them. Per the germline V gene, CDR1 is SNHLY and CDR2 is FYNNEI. CDR3 protein: CASSEDWRGNTQYF. CDR3 DNA sequence: TGTGCCAGCAGTGAAGATTGGAGGGGAAATACGCAGTATTTT.

The V gene is TRBV27, the J gene TRBJ2-1; D gene ambiguous. Germline CDR1 MNHEY, CDR2 SMNVEV (reference sequence). V lost 6 bases and J lost 0, with 12 bases in between. This CDR3 is 15 amino acids long. CDR3 coding DNA: TGTGCCAGCAGCAATCGTAGGAGCTCCTACAATGAGCAGTTCTTC. The encoded protein is CASSNRRSSYNEQFF.

The chain recombines TRBV6-4 with TRBJ2-3, with 8 positions matching TRBD2. The junction had 9 bases not matched to a gene; V was cut back by 9 bases and J by 1 base. This CDR3 contains 15 residues. The V gene's germline CDR1 is MRHNA and CDR2 SNTAGT. CDR3 nucleotides: TGTGCCAGAGATAGCGGGAAAGGAGGCACAGATACGCAGTATTTT. The encoded protein is CARDSGKGGTDTQYF.

This chain uses TRBV9 with TRBJ1-1; the D is unclear. The germline V and J ends were trimmed by 0 bases and 4 bases, with 10 bases remaining between them. There are 14 residues in the CDR3. Germline V gene data show CDR1 as SGDLS and CDR2 as YYNGEE. The CDR3 loop is CASSVGEGSTEAFF. CDR3 DNA sequence: TGTGCCAGCAGCGTAGGGGAGGGAAGCACTGAAGCTTTCTTT.

The chain carries TRBV3-1 (or the pseudogene TRBV3-2) and TRBJ2-2, with D hard to call. CDR3 length equals 17 residues. Trimming shortened V by 1 base and J by 2 bases, and 14 bases separated the two germline ends. CDR1 is LGHDT and CDR2 is YNNKEL in the germline V gene (reference sequence). CDR3 bases: TGTGCCAGCAGCCAAGTCCCTCGGTGGGGAAACACCGGGGAGCTGTTTTTT. The encoded protein is CASSQVPRWGNTGELFF.

In its sample, this clone was seen once. The chain couples TRBV13 to TRBJ1-1, with a tentative D call TRBD1 (5 bases). CDR1 and CDR2 from the germline V gene are PRHDT and FYEKMQ (reference sequence). The CDR3 runs to 14 residues. V lost 3 bases to trimming and J lost 4 bases, with 12 bases between them. Written as DNA, the CDR3 is TGTGCCAGCAGCTTGGAGGGGATGGGCACTGAAGCTTTCTTT. This gives the protein CASSLEGMGTEAFF.

This chain connects TRBV3-1 (or the pseudogene TRBV3-2) to TRBJ1-1, with 8 bases matching TRBD1. This CDR3 contains 15 residues. Germline V gives CDR1 LGHDT, CDR2 YNNKEL (reference sequence). Unmatched junction bases numbered 3, after V lost 2 bases and J lost 1 base. CDR3 nucleotides: TGTGCCAGCAGCCAACATGGGACAGGGAACACTGAAGCTTTCTTT. It translates to CASSQHGTGNTEAFF.

This chain joins TRBV5-5 and TRBJ1-1; D gene unclear. The CDR3 spans 16 residues. CDR1 is SGHKS and CDR2 is YYEKEE in the germline V gene (reference sequence). Trimming took off 4 bases at V and 5 bases at J, with 21 bases between the two ends. CDR3 sequence: CASSPGKVGRNTEAFF. CDR3 in DNA: TGTGCCAGCAGCCCCGGGAAGGTGGGTAGGAATACTGAAGCTTTCTTT.

The V call is TRBV10-3, the J call TRBJ1-1; TRBD1 is a possible D gene (6 bases). Germline assignment: CDR1 ENHRY and CDR2 SYGVKD. This CDR3 has 13 amino acids. Trimming left V 7 bases short and J 0 bases short, with 9 bases between. In nucleotides, the CDR3 is TGTGCCATCATGACAGGAGTGAACACTGAAGCTTTCTTT. It codes for CAIMTGVNTEAFF.

The V gene is TRBV7-9, the J gene TRBJ2-7; TRBD1 aligns across 9 bases. Germline CDR1 reads SEHNR; CDR2 reads FQNEAQ (reference sequence). With V trimmed by 4 bases and J by 6 bases, 4 bases remained unmatched. The CDR3 spans 13 residues. The CDR3 DNA reads TGTGCCAGCAGCTCATCGGACAGGGGCGAGCAGTACTTC. Translating gives CASSSSDRGEQYF.

V gene TRBV10-3 combines with J gene TRBJ2-1; 8 bases align to TRBD2. The CDR3 length is 14 residues. V gave up 3 bases and J gave up 10 bases; unmatched junction bases: 8. Looked up from germline, CDR1 is ENHRY and CDR2 is SYGVKD. Here the CDR3 DNA reads TGTGCCATCAGTGAACGGCGGGAGGTCCGAGAGCAGTTCTTC. Translated, it gives CAISERREVREQFF.

The chain combines TRBV5-1 with TRBJ1-2; D is perhaps TRBD1 (5 bases). The CDR3 runs 14 residues. Trimming left V 4 bases short and J 4 bases short, with 14 bases between. Germline V CDR1 and CDR2: SGHRS, YFSETQ. CDR3 coding DNA: TGCGCCAGCAGCCCATCGACAGCTTCCTATGGCTACACCTTC. This gives the protein CASSPSTASYGYTF.

This clone was seen a single time. This chain joins TRBV12-3 or TRBV12-4 and TRBJ1-1, with D unresolved. The CDR3 has 11 amino acids. Trimming shortened V by 5 bases and J by 5 bases, and 6 bases separated the two germline ends. CDR3 loop: CASSVGTEAFF. The CDR3 nucleotides are TGTGCCAGCAGTGTTGGGACTGAAGCTTTCTTT.

As DNA, the CDR3 is TGTGCCAGCAGTCTACAGGGAGGCAATCAGCCCCAGCATTTT. Translated, it gives CASSLQGGNQPQHF. V gene TRBV6-5 combines with J gene TRBJ1-5, with D possibly being TRBD1 (6 bases). V dropped 5 bases and J dropped 2 bases, with 10 bases sitting between them. Germline CDR1 is MNHEY and CDR2 is SVGAGI. This CDR3 is 14 amino acids long.

V usage is TRBV5-5 and J usage is TRBJ1-2; TRBD1 is a possible D gene (5 bases). This CDR3 comprises 14 residues. Per the germline V gene, CDR1 is SGHKS and CDR2 is YYEKEE (reference sequence). Trimming removed 0 bases from V and 0 bases from J, with 6 bases in between. The CDR3 reads CASSLDRTNYGYTF. CDR3 nucleotide sequence: TGTGCCAGCAGCTTGGACAGGACTAACTATGGCTACACCTTC.

This clone showed up just once. The chain is built from TRBV15 and TRBJ2-7; TRBD2 agrees at 8 bases. CDR3 length equals 15 residues. Germline V gives CDR1 LNHNV, CDR2 YYDKDF (reference sequence). The V and J ends lost 8 bases and 0 bases, in that order; junction bases with no gene match: 9. The CDR3 loop is CATSKAGDISYEQYF. In DNA form, the CDR3 reads TGTGCCACCTCGAAAGCGGGGGACATCTCCTACGAGCAGTACTTC.

The chain uses TRBV6-5 and TRBJ1-5, with a tentative D call TRBD1 (5 bases). The V gene's germline CDR1 is MNHEY and CDR2 SVGAGI. CDR3 length: 14 residues. V shed 0 bases and J shed 6 bases, with 9 bases lying between them. The CDR3, as DNA: TGTGCCAGCAGTTACTCAATCCAGGGTCAGCCCCAGCATTTT. Its translation is CASSYSIQGQPQHF.

The rearrangement links TRBV28 to TRBJ1-1, with D possibly being TRBD1 (6 bases). The germline V and J ends were trimmed by 7 bases and 4 bases, with 19 bases remaining between them. From germline, CDR1 is MDHEN and CDR2 SYDVKM. The CDR3 has 15 residues. The CDR3 DNA reads as TGTGCCAGCATCCCCTTGACAGGCGACGCCACTGAAGCTTTCTTT. It specifies CASIPLTGDATEAFF.

This chain links TRBV7-6 with TRBJ1-5; D is perhaps TRBD1 (6 bases). This CDR3 contains 16 residues. Trimming shortened V by 1 base and J by 2 bases, and 12 bases separated the two germline ends. The germline CDR1 and CDR2 sequences are SGHVS and FNYEAQ. Written as DNA, the CDR3 is TGTGCCAGCAGCTTAGTAGGGGGGGCTCGCAATCAGCCCCAGCATTTT. Translation: CASSLVGGARNQPQHF. Drawing the rest from reference TRBV7-6 and TRBJ1-5, the complete variable domain is GAGVSQSPRYKVTKRGQDVALRCDPISGHVSLYWYRQALGQGPEFLTYFNYEAQQDKSGLPNDRFSAERPEGSISTLTIQRTEQRDSAMYRCASSLVGGARNQPQHFGDGTRLSIL.

This chain uses TRBV27 with TRBJ2-7, with D possibly TRBD2 on 6 matching bases. The germline V and J ends were trimmed by 6 bases and 3 bases, with 6 bases remaining between them. The CDR3 is made up of 11 amino acids. The V gene's germline CDR1 is MNHEY and CDR2 SMNVEV (reference sequence). Here the CDR3 DNA reads TGTGCCAGCAGCGGGGGCTACGAGCAGTACTTC. Its protein product is CASSGGYEQYF.

V gene TRBV7-2 combines with J gene TRBJ2-1; no clear D gene. The CDR3 has 15 amino acids. V lost 8 bases to trimming and J lost 9 bases, with 23 bases between them. From germline, CDR1 is SGHTA and CDR2 FQGNSA. The CDR3 here is CASREWAEPYPEQFF. The CDR3 DNA sequence: TGTGCCAGCCGTGAATGGGCGGAACCTTATCCTGAGCAGTTCTTC.

The rearrangement links TRBV4-1 to TRBJ2-5, with 7 positions matching TRBD1. The V gene end was trimmed by 0 bases and the J gene end by 9 bases; junction bases not matched to a gene: 13. The germline V gene encodes CDR1 MGHRA and CDR2 YSYEKL. The CDR3 covers 16 residues. The CDR3 here is CASSQDRTGAQGAQYF. The CDR3 DNA reads TGCGCCAGCAGCCAAGATCGAACAGGGGCCCAAGGAGCCCAGTACTTC.

CDR3 amino acids: CASSRFGQGGEAFF. CDR3 in DNA: TGTGCCAGCAGCCGCTTCGGACAGGGAGGTGAAGCTTTCTTT. The chain recombines TRBV6-2 or TRBV6-3 with TRBJ1-1, with TRBD1 identical over 8 bases. Germline trimming cut 6 bases from V and 7 bases from J; bases unmatched to any gene: 10. The CDR3 is 14 residues long. The germline V gene encodes CDR1 MNHEY and CDR2 SVGEGT.

The chain has TRBV6-5 and TRBJ1-4, with TRBD1 as a possible D gene (5 bases). V was shortened by 5 bases and J by 4 bases, with 14 bases between the two germline ends. The CDR3 sequence is 15 residues long. Per the germline V gene, CDR1 is MNHEY and CDR2 is SVGAGI. The CDR3 region is CASSPRTSYNEKLFF. DNA for the CDR3: TGTGCCAGCAGTCCCAGGACAAGTTATAATGAAAAACTGTTTTTT.

V and J are TRBV5-1 and TRBJ2-1, with TRBD2 identical over 14 bases. The CDR3 has 16 amino acids. The germline V gene encodes CDR1 SGHRS and CDR2 YFSETQ. V shed 4 bases, J shed 6 bases, and the junction held 6 bases outside the gene matches. The CDR3 reads CASSGRTSGGPNEQFF. For the CDR3, the DNA is TGCGCCAGCAGCGGACGGACTAGCGGGGGGCCCAATGAGCAGTTCTTC. Drawing the rest from reference TRBV5-1 and TRBJ2-1, the complete variable domain is KAGVTQTPRYLIKTRGQQVTLSCSPISGHRSVSWYQQTPGQGLQFLFEYFSETQRNKGNFPGRFSGRQFSNSRSEMNVSTLELGDSALYLCASSGRTSGGPNEQFFGPGTRLTVL.

The chain employs TRBV6-6 and TRBJ2-7; 7 bases are a match to TRBD2. Unmatched junction bases numbered 6, after V lost 8 bases and J lost 2 bases. This CDR3 contains 13 residues. Germline assignment: CDR1 MNHNY and CDR2 SVGAGI (reference sequence). The CDR3 reads CASSERGAYEQYF. In DNA form, the CDR3 reads TGTGCCAGCTCGGAGCGGGGAGCCTACGAGCAGTACTTC.

This rearrangement joins TRBV19 to TRBJ1-1, with D maybe TRBD1 (6 bases). The CDR3 has 16 residues. In germline, CDR1 is LNHDA, CDR2 SQIVND (reference sequence). V dropped 5 bases and J dropped 1 base, with 17 bases sitting between them. The CDR3 region is CASSPARTDWNTEAFF. CDR3 nucleotide sequence: TGTGCCAGTAGTCCCGCTCGGACAGACTGGAACACTGAAGCTTTCTTT.